This TCR beta chain was sequenced in a study of cytomegalovirus exposure and HLA in healthy donors. Study context: The 90 to 150 validation repertoires were produced on the same platform as the 670 or so repertoires of the first cohort. This was reported in a later analysis. Findings of the study overall: A later analysis found first-cohort TCR clusters tended to co-occur in the 100 to 150 validation repertoires. Overall, roughly 170 TCR beta chains were annotated as cytomegalovirus-associated.

Germline V gene data show CDR1 as MDHEN and CDR2 as SYDVKM. This CDR3 spans 16 amino acids. Trimming took 1 base from V and 0 from J, leaving 7 bases between them. The donors were part of the validation cohort of roughly 130 subjects. That cohort was separate from the first cohort, which comprised some 670 subjects. For this clone: The antigen is unknown.

Assay used: immunoSEQ multiplex PCR; TCRdb lists only in-frame clones, some missing. The sample includes fewer than 200,000 clones, 89% of them seen just once. The receptor's source is a man aged 18 to 29 in good health and CMV-seropositive. Sequencing used PBMCs. The chain joins TRBV28 to TRBJ2-6, with D possibly being TRBD1 (5 bases). Here the CDR3 reads CASSLYRSSGANVLTF. The CDR3, as DNA: TGTGCCAGCAGTTTATACAGGAGCTCTGGGGCCAACGTCCTGACTTTC.